The entry below gives a single T cell receptor beta chain sequence along with its context. There is no known antigen for this receptor. Nothing much larger sits one base from this clone, and base qualities are not available. Samples from volunteer blood donors who had recovered from COVID-19 were contributed by a second Seattle source. Whole blood was collected in K2EDTA tubes by collaborating institutions according to the institutions' own protocols. For TCRbeta analysis, collaborators shipped samples as frozen whole blood, isolated PBMCs, or DNA extracted from either of those sample types. Sequences SGHNT (CDR1) and YYREEE (CDR2) are obtained from the germline V gene (reference sequence). V lost 4 bases and J lost 0 bases; the stretch between them is 17 bases long. The CDR3 has 17 amino acids, counting the end cysteine and phenylalanine. The CDR3 DNA has 51 bases and is translated from base 1. TCRbeta CDR3 regions were amplified from genomic DNA by means of the immunoSEQ Assay, a bias-controlled multiplex PCR. Per the authors' processing: The number of nucleated cells in each sample was estimated by amplification of reference gene primers within the assay. To quantify the absolute abundance of each unique TCRbeta CDR3 rearrangement, sequence reads were collapsed and filtered. For each sample, productive Simpson clonality was calculated as the square root of Simpson's diversity index across productive rearrangements. Entries here come from immuneACCESS through TCRdb and include only in-frame sequences with V and J called. Some clones fail to appear in such tables; in the studies checked, an unresolved V gene covers under half of the shortfall, and the cause of the remainder is unknown. V, J and clone size derive from that table, while D and trimming were established from the DNA sequence. This sample comprises about 240,000 clones, about 83% of them detected only once. Around 2% of the sample comes from the top ten.

This sample was taken from a study of blood T cell repertoires in COVID-19 (dated by TCRdb to between 2020 and 2021). A note on the overall study: Samples covering the acute and convalescent phases of COVID-19 were provided by collaborators in the United States, Italy and Spain. The dataset comprised deeply sampled blood TCRbeta repertoires from subjects exposed to, actively infected with, or recovered from COVID-19. Samples came from the ongoing ImmuneRACE study (first 160 participants) plus 1,254 subjects from 6 global collaborators. HLA class I and class II types, where available, came from metadata supplied by the sample provider rather than from assay-based typing. The prospective study material was composed of cDNA or gDNA derived from T cells, B-cell-depleted T cells, or PBMCs. The repertoires were released in a freely available public database intended as a resource for research on the immune response to SARS-CoV-2. Sample metadata almost always included a de-identified subject ID, COVID-19 status, age in years and sex. Study-wide conclusions, independent of this receptor: Clinical and demographic metadata were provided uncurated, with the amount varying by source and participant.

Specimen: peripheral blood. The receptor comes from a man aged 30 to 45 who had recovered from COVID-19. The V and J genes are TRBV5-4 and TRBJ2-1; tentative D gene TRBD2, with 6 bases matching. The CDR3 reads CASSPRGALSSYNEQFF. In nucleotide form, the sequence is TGTGCCAGCAGCCCGCGGGGAGCGCTAAGCTCCTACAATGAGCAGTTCTTC.